Each of the 20 T cell receptor beta chains below was sequenced from the same sample in a study of glioma-infiltrating T cells after dendritic cell vaccination. Some clones are missing from TCRdb's copy, which holds only in-frame ones; the method was immunoSEQ multiplex PCR. The repertoire holds 60,000 or so clones, about 89% seen once, with roughly 12% in the top ten. Time point described: after dendritic cell vaccination, including at tumor progression/relapse. The source was blood, collected after dendritic cell vaccination. The receptor source for this set is a human donor with glioblastoma.

V and J are TRBV4-3 and TRBJ2-5, with D possibly TRBD1 on 6 matching bases. Germline V lookup: CDR1 LGHNA, CDR2 YSLEER. This CDR3 contains 13 residues. The V and J ends lost 1 base and 3 bases respectively, with 6 bases between them. CDR3 protein: CASSQGTEETQYF. In DNA form, the CDR3 reads TGCGCCAGCAGCCAAGGGACAGAAGAGACCCAGTACTTC.

This chain links TRBV27 with TRBJ2-7, with 14 bases that match TRBD2. The CDR3 is made up of 16 amino acids. Germline CDR1 reads MNHEY; CDR2 reads SMNVEV (reference sequence). V lost 5 bases, J lost 0 bases, and 3 bases stayed unmatched. Written as DNA, the CDR3 is TGTGCCAGCAGTAGGGGGACTAGCGGGAGCTCCTACGAGCAGTACTTC. The encoded protein is CASSRGTSGSSYEQYF.

The V call is TRBV19, the J call TRBJ2-3; 14 bases align to TRBD2. The length of the CDR3 is 15 residues. Unmatched junction bases numbered 8, after V lost 2 bases and J lost 13 bases. Germline CDR1 is LNHDA and CDR2 is SQIVND (reference sequence). The CDR3 here is CASSISGTSGSREYF. The DNA for the CDR3 is TGTGCCAGTAGTATATCCGGGACTAGCGGGAGTAGGGAGTATTTT.

This clone was recorded once. The chain is built from TRBV5-8 and TRBJ2-4; TRBD2 aligns across 11 bases. Germline values: CDR1 SGHTS, CDR2 YDEGEE. After removal of 0 bases from V and 8 bases from J, the junction contained 7 bases not matched to a gene. This CDR3 region has 16 residues. The CDR3 nucleotides read TGTGCCAGCAGCTTGGTCCTGACTAGCGGGGCGGACATTCAGTACTTC. Amino acids: CASSLVLTSGADIQYF.

The chain combines TRBV18 with TRBJ2-1, with D perhaps TRBD2 (7 bases). V gave up 6 bases and J gave up 7 bases, with 22 bases separating them. CDR1 is KGHSH, CDR2 LQKENI, per germline. CDR3 size: 16 residues. This CDR3 reads CASSLNQGAGANEQFF. The CDR3 bases are TGTGCCAGCTCTCTCAATCAAGGGGCGGGGGCTAATGAGCAGTTCTTC.

The genes are TRBV11-2 and TRBJ2-7; possibly TRBD2 for D (5 bases). Germline lookup yields CDR1 SGHAT and CDR2 FQNNGV. CDR3 length: 15 residues. The V and J ends lost 5 bases and 4 bases respectively, with 18 bases between them. The CDR3 reads CASSAGIGFGYEQYF. CDR3 coding DNA: TGTGCCAGCAGCGCGGGCATAGGGTTCGGGTACGAGCAGTACTTC.

In this sample, this clone turned up once. The genes are TRBV5-1 and TRBJ1-5; the D is unclear. Germline V gene data show CDR1 as SGHRS and CDR2 as YFSETQ. The CDR3 has 13 amino acids. Trimming removed 0 bases from V and 10 bases from J, with 11 bases in between. CDR3 protein: CASSLESGSPQHF. The CDR3 DNA sequence: TGCGCCAGCAGCTTGGAGTCGGGTTCTCCCCAGCATTTT.

The genes are TRBV15 and TRBJ1-1; D is possibly TRBD1 (6 bases). Trimming removed 4 bases at V and 8 bases at J, with 17 bases between. The CDR3 totals 14 residues. Per the germline V gene, CDR1 is LNHNV and CDR2 is YYDKDF (reference sequence). In nucleotides, the CDR3 is TGTGCCACCAGCACTACACTTAGGACAGTGGAAGCTTTCTTT. Encoded protein: CATSTTLRTVEAFF.

The genes are TRBV7-3 and TRBJ1-1; D ambiguous. The germline V gene encodes CDR1 SGHTA and CDR2 FQGTGA. With 5 bases removed from V and 1 base from J, the gap between germline ends came to 11 bases. The CDR3 is 14 residues long. The CDR3: CASSVTQQNTEAFF. The DNA of the CDR3 is TGTGCCAGCAGCGTGACACAACAGAACACTGAAGCTTTCTTT.

This clone was seen just once. The chain couples TRBV6-6 to TRBJ1-1; 8 nucleotides match TRBD1. This CDR3 has 14 residues. Germline assignment: CDR1 MNHNY and CDR2 SVGAGI (reference sequence). The ends lost 7 bases at V and 7 bases at J; junction bases unmatched: 11. CDR3 DNA: TGTGCCAGCACCTCGACAGGGGTCGCTTTTGAAGCTTTCTTT. This codes for CASTSTGVAFEAFF.

This clone was seen a few times. This chain joins TRBV4-3 and TRBJ1-1; D not certain. Looked up from germline, CDR1 is LGHNA and CDR2 is YSLEER. The germline V and J ends were trimmed by 6 bases and 0 bases, with 8 bases remaining between them. This CDR3 contains 13 residues. The CDR3 loop is CASSLALNTEAFF. The CDR3 bases are TGCGCCAGCAGTCTGGCTTTGAACACTGAAGCTTTCTTT.

The V call is TRBV7-9, the J call TRBJ2-7; 10 positions agree with TRBD2. The CDR3 is made up of 15 amino acids. V lost 0 bases, J lost 8 bases, and 7 bases stayed unmatched. Germline V gene sequence: CDR1 SEHNR, CDR2 FQNEAQ (reference sequence). CDR3 DNA: TGTGCCAGCAGCTTAGCGCTAGCGGGAGTGGAGAAGCAGTACTTC. Its translation is CASSLALAGVEKQYF. Using reference TRBV7-9 and TRBJ2-7 for the parts outside the CDR3, the full variable domain is DTGVSQNPRHKITKRGQNVTFRCDPISEHNRLYWYRQTLGQGPEFLTYFQNEAQLEKSRLLSDRFSAERPKGSFSTLEIQRTEQGDSAMYLCASSLALAGVEKQYFGPGTRLTVT.

The chain couples TRBV4-2 to TRBJ2-7; no clear D. Germline V gene sequence: CDR1 LGHNA, CDR2 YNFKEQ. The CDR3 is 15 amino acids. Trimming removed 0 bases at V and 6 bases at J, with 15 bases between. CDR3 in amino acids: CASSQDVSRLREQYF. The CDR3 coding sequence is TGTGCCAGCAGCCAAGATGTAAGCCGCCTCCGCGAGCAGTACTTC.

This chain uses TRBV10-1 with TRBJ1-5; D gene ambiguous. CDR1 and CDR2 (germline): WNHNN, SYGVQD (reference sequence). This CDR3 region has 14 residues. Trimming left V 0 bases short and J 5 bases short, with 8 bases between. CDR3 protein: CASSESGQDQPQHF. The CDR3 DNA is TGCGCCAGCAGTGAGTCGGGTCAGGATCAGCCCCAGCATTTT.

V gene TRBV7-2 combines with J gene TRBJ1-3; 7 nucleotides align to TRBD1. The CDR3 runs 15 residues. Trimming took 0 bases from V and 4 from J; bases not matched to a gene: 3. Germline V gene sequence: CDR1 SGHTA, CDR2 FQGNSA. The CDR3 sequence is CASSLAGGGGNTIYF. The CDR3 DNA is TGTGCCAGCAGCTTAGCTGGAGGGGGCGGAAACACCATATATTTT.

This chain uses TRBV10-1 with TRBJ1-1, with unresolved D. V lost 3 bases and J lost 4, with 6 bases in between. From germline, CDR1 is WNHNN and CDR2 SYGVQD (reference sequence). There are 12 residues in the CDR3. The CDR3 DNA is TGCGCCAGCAGTGATGACACCACTGAAGCTTTCTTT. Residues: CASSDDTTEAFF.

The rearrangement uses TRBV6-6 and TRBJ2-3, with D possibly TRBD2 on 6 matching bases. Trimming removed 7 bases from V and 1 base from J, with 15 bases in between. The germline V gene encodes CDR1 MNHNY and CDR2 SVGAGI (reference sequence). The CDR3 consists of 15 residues. CDR3 nucleotide sequence: TGTGCCAGCACCCAAGTAGCGGCCCGCACAGATACGCAGTATTTT. This translates into CASTQVAARTDTQYF.

This clone was picked up one time. J is TRBJ2-5 and V is TRBV10-1, with 8 bases fitting TRBD1. The J call is uncertain, as TRBJ2-7 better fits the DNA end. CDR1 is WNHNN, CDR2 SYGVQD, per germline (reference sequence). The CDR3 is 13 residues long. The CDR3 DNA sequence: TGCGCCAGCAGTCTCCGGACAGGGCTCGAGCAGTACTTC. It codes for CASSLRTGLEQYF.

The chain uses TRBV30 and TRBJ2-6; the D gene is possibly TRBD1 (5 bases). This CDR3 contains 15 residues. V shed 7 bases and J shed 0 bases, with 13 bases lying between them. Germline V gene lookup returns CDR1 GTSNPN and CDR2 SVGIG (reference sequence). CDR3: CALQGLVSGANVLTF. In nucleotides, the CDR3 is TGTGCCTTGCAGGGCTTAGTCTCTGGGGCCAACGTCCTGACTTTC.

This rearrangement joins TRBV27 to TRBJ1-1; 7 bases map to TRBD1. Germline CDR1 is MNHEY and CDR2 is SMNVEV (reference sequence). The V gene end was trimmed by 2 bases and the J gene end by 4 bases; junction bases not matched to a gene: 1. The CDR3 sequence is 13 residues long. The CDR3 spells CASSLTGVTEAFF. CDR3 nucleotides: TGTGCCAGCAGTTTAACAGGGGTCACTGAAGCTTTCTTT.